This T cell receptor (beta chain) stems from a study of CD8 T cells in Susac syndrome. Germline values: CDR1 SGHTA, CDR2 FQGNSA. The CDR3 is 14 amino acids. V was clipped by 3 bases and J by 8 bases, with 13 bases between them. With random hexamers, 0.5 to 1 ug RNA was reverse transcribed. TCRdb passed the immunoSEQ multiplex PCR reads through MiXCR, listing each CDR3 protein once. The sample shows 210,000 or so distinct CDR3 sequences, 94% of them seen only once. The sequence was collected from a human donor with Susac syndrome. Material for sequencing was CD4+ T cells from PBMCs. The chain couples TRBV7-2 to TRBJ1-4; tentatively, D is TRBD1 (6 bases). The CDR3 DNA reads TGTGCCAGCAGCTTGGGCAGGGGCCCGGAAAAACTGTTTTTT. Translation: CASSLGRGPEKLFF.